The present T cell receptor (beta chain) was sequenced within a study of blood T cell repertoires in COVID-19. Study context: There were acute and convalescent COVID-19 samples, and they came from the United States, Italy and Spain. The cDNA or gDNA used as material had been derived from T cells, B-cell-depleted T cells, or PBMCs.

CDR1 and CDR2 from the germline V gene are SEHNR and FQNEAQ (reference sequence). The CDR3 extends over 15 amino acids. V was pared by 5 bases and J by 5 bases, with 9 bases of the junction left unmatched. Source study methods: Reference gene primer amplification yielded estimated nucleated cell counts. Here immunoSEQ multiplex PCR was the method, and the copy in TCRdb shows in-frame clones only, minus some. That table furnishes V, J and clone size, whereas the DNA furnished D and trimming. The sample includes about 160,000 clones, about 81% seen only once; the top ten take approximately 10%. This chain joins TRBV7-9 and TRBJ2-5; 9 nucleotides agree with TRBD2. This clonotype was sampled from a man in his 60s with active or convalescent COVID-19. Sequenced input: peripheral blood. CDR3 residues: CASSPAWREGETQYF. CDR3 DNA sequence: TGTGCCAGCAGCCCAGCCTGGCGGGAGGGGGAGACCCAGTACTTC.